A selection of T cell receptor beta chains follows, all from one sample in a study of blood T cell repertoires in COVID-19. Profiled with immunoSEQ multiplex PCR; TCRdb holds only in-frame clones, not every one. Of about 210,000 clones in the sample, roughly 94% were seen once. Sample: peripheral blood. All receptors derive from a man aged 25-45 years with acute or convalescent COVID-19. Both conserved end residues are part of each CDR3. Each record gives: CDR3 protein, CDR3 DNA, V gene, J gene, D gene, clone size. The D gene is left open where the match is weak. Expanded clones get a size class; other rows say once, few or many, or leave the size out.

CASCDRGAEAFF	TGTGCCAGTTGCGACAGGGGCGCTGAAGCTTTCTTT	TRBV19	TRBJ1-1	TRBD1	.
CASSPGQGDGYTF	TGTGCCAGCTCACCAGGACAGGGGGACGGCTACACCTTC	TRBV18	TRBJ1-2	TRBD1	.
CAISRPGQGAEGYTF	TGTGCCATCAGTAGACCGGGACAGGGGGCCGAAGGCTACACCTTC	TRBV10-3	TRBJ1-2	TRBD1	once
CASSAVSSYNEQFF	TGTGCCAGCAGCGCGGTTAGCTCCTACAATGAGCAGTTCTTC	TRBV7-9	TRBJ2-1	.	.
CASSPAILGTGSEAFF	TGTGCCAGCTCACCGGCGATCTTAGGCACAGGGTCTGAAGCTTTCTTT	TRBV18	TRBJ1-1	.	.
CASTSTTQPQHF	TGTGCCAGCACCTCTACTACTCAGCCCCAGCATTTT	TRBV2	TRBJ1-5	.	.
CSIDPGDGYTF	TGCAGCATCGACCCAGGGGATGGCTACACCTTC	TRBV29-1	TRBJ1-2	.	.
CAWSVLAGAEQYF	TGTGCCTGGAGTGTCCTAGCGGGGGCCGAGCAGTACTTC	TRBV30	TRBJ2-7	TRBD2	.
CASSSPSGKSSYNEQFF	TGTGCCAGCAGCTCCCCTAGTGGAAAAAGCTCCTACAATGAGCAGTTCTTC	TRBV5-4	TRBJ2-1	.	.
CASRDTEAFF	TGTGCCAGTCGCGACACTGAAGCTTTCTTT	TRBV28	TRBJ1-1	.	.
CASSPGTGVTDTQYF	TGTGCCAGCAGCCCGGGGACAGGGGTCACAGATACGCAGTATTTT	TRBV11-3	TRBJ2-3	TRBD1	.
CASSMRRQGDEQFF	TGTGCCAGTAGTATGAGGAGACAGGGTGATGAGCAGTTCTTC	TRBV19	TRBJ2-1	TRBD1	once
CASSDSRREKLFF	TGTGCCAGTAGCGACAGTAGGCGGGAAAAACTGTTTTTT	TRBV19	TRBJ1-4	.	.
CASSIQGAGSPLHF	TGTGCCAGCAGTATACAGGGGGCAGGGTCACCCCTCCACTTT	TRBV2	TRBJ1-6	TRBD1	.
CASSPQGAGMNTEAFF	TGTGCCAGCTCACCACAGGGGGCGGGAATGAACACTGAAGCTTTCTTT	TRBV18	TRBJ1-1	TRBD1	.
CAISDRSYEQYF	TGTGCCATCAGTGACCGGAGCTACGAGCAGTACTTC	TRBV10-3	TRBJ2-7	.	.
CASRLGVVDTEAFF	TGTGCCAGCAGGCTAGGGGTGGTGGACACTGAAGCTTTCTTT	TRBV28	TRBJ1-1	.	.
CASSGTTNHGTGELFF	TGCGCCAGCAGTGGGACGACTAACCATGGGACCGGGGAGCTGTTTTTT	TRBV10-1	TRBJ2-2	.	.
CASSSDRPYSPLHF	TGTGCCAGCAGTTCAGACAGGCCGTATTCACCCCTCCACTTT	TRBV6-2/TRBV6-3	TRBJ1-6	.	.
CASSFPSTGSSGELFF	TGTGCCAGCAGCTTCCCGTCGACAGGCAGCAGCGGGGAGCTGTTTTTT	TRBV11-2	TRBJ2-2	.	.
CASSLGQGRTGYGYTF	TGTGCCAGCAGCCTCGGGCAGGGGCGCACTGGCTATGGCTACACCTTC	TRBV4-2	TRBJ1-2	.	.
CASSGVSQGTSNEQFF	TGTGCCAGCTCAGGCGTGTCACAGGGGACCTCCAATGAGCAGTTCTTC	TRBV18	TRBJ2-1	TRBD1	.
CASSLGQGANYGYTF	TGTGCCAGCAGCTTGGGACAGGGAGCAAACTATGGCTACACCTTC	TRBV5-8	TRBJ1-2	TRBD1	.
CATSEQGRWDEQFF	TGTGCCACCAGTGAGCAGGGAAGATGGGATGAGCAGTTCTTC	TRBV24-1	TRBJ2-1	.	.
CASSLRTSGRAEQFF	TGTGCCAGCAGTTTACGGACTAGCGGGCGGGCTGAGCAGTTCTTC	TRBV28	TRBJ2-1	TRBD2	.
CASSPTGGFDTQYF	TGTGCCAGCAGCCCTACCGGGGGTTTCGATACGCAGTATTTT	TRBV7-8	TRBJ2-3	.	.
CASRDRDNSPLHF	TGTGCCAGCCGGGACAGGGATAATTCACCCCTCCACTTT	TRBV2	TRBJ1-6	TRBD1	few
CASSFPGNTEAFF	TGTGCCAGCAGTTTCCCGGGGAACACTGAAGCTTTCTTT	TRBV28	TRBJ1-1	.	once
CASSLDSTNEKLFF	TGCGCCAGCAGCTTGGACAGCACTAATGAAAAACTGTTTTTT	TRBV5-1	TRBJ1-4	.	.
CASSWDRMSSPLHF	TGTGCCAGCAGCTGGGACAGGATGAGTTCACCCCTCCACTTT	TRBV5-6	TRBJ1-6	TRBD1	few
CATSDSYSNQPQHF	TGTGCCACCAGTGACAGTTATAGCAATCAGCCCCAGCATTTT	TRBV24-1	TRBJ1-5	.	.
CASSKVLAGGLGPALHPYNEQFF	TGTGCCAGCAGCAAAGTTCTAGCGGGGGGGCTTGGCCCGGCCCTCCACCCCTACAATGAGCAGTTCTTC	TRBV21-1	TRBJ2-1	.	.
CASSQELGGGGYEQYF	TGTGCCAGCAGCCAAGAATTAGGGGGGGGTGGTTACGAGCAGTACTTC	TRBV4-2	TRBJ2-7	.	.
CASQQNTEAFF	TGTGCCAGTCAACAGAACACTGAAGCTTTCTTT	TRBV19	TRBJ1-1	.	.
CASSGQVIWTDTQYF	TGTGCCAGCAGTGGACAGGTGATTTGGACAGATACGCAGTATTTT	TRBV2	TRBJ2-3	.	.
CASSQVPGQGPIYGYTF	TGCGCCAGCAGCCAAGTCCCGGGACAGGGCCCGATCTATGGCTACACCTTC	TRBV4-1	TRBJ1-2	TRBD1	once
CASSLGPITTNEKLFF	TGCGCCAGCAGCTTGGGGCCCATTACAACTAATGAAAAACTGTTTTTT	TRBV5-1	TRBJ1-4	.	.
CAGTSMGSDGYTF	TGTGCCGGGACTAGTATGGGTAGTGATGGCTACACCTTC	TRBV2	TRBJ1-2	.	.
CASSDRLAVYSNEQFF	TGTGCCAGCAGCGATAGACTAGCTGTATACTCTAATGAGCAGTTCTTC	TRBV7-9	TRBJ2-1	TRBD2	.
CASSLLRDTEAFF	TGTGCCAGCAGCCTCTTGAGGGACACTGAAGCTTTCTTT	TRBV9	TRBJ1-1	.	.
CAWSAGLAEKLFF	TGTGCCTGGAGCGCGGGACTGGCTGAAAAACTGTTTTTT	TRBV30	TRBJ1-4	.	.
CASSTRRGGDEQFF	TGTGCCAGCTCAACGCGGCGGGGTGGGGATGAGCAGTTCTTC	TRBV18	TRBJ2-1	.	.
CASSPTGAEPGQYF	TGCGCCAGCAGCCCGACAGGGGCGGAACCAGGACAGTACTTC	TRBV5-1	TRBJ2-7	TRBD1	.